The 9 T cell receptor beta chains listed next were all sequenced from one sample in a study of T cells after yellow fever vaccination. TCRdb processed the 5' RACE reads anew with MiXCR; each CDR3 protein has one entry. The table records approximately 240,000 distinct CDR3 sequences, more than 3.5% of them present only once. The sample here was PBMCs, taken 15 days after the yellow fever booster vaccination. Receptor source: a man younger than 30 who received the YFV17D yellow fever vaccine.

Ten or more counts support this clonotype. The CDR3 loop reads CASSSYRSAEAFF. The CDR3 DNA sequence: TGTGCCAGCAGCTCCTACCGATCAGCTGAAGCTTTCTTT. The chain uses TRBV7-2 and TRBJ1-1; D gene unclear. Trimming cost V 4 bases and J 6 bases, with 12 bases left between them. Germline V CDR1 and CDR2: SGHTA, FQGNSA. There are 13 residues in the CDR3. The whole variable domain, filled in from reference TRBV7-2 and TRBJ1-1, reads GAGVSQSPSNKVTEKGKDVELRCDPISGHTALYWYRQSLGQGLEFLIYFQGNSAPDKSGLPSDRFSAERTGGSVSTLTIQRTQQEDSAVYLCASSSYRSAEAFFGQGTRLTVV.

The chain couples TRBV5-1 to TRBJ2-3; 7 nucleotides line up with TRBD2. J gave up 0 bases and V 3 bases, and 4 bases lay outside the gene matches. The germline CDR1 and CDR2 sequences are SGHRS and YFSETQ. The CDR3 is 15 residues long. The CDR3 nucleotides read TGCGCCAGCAGCTACGGGACTACGAGCACAGATACGCAGTATTTT. It yields the protein CASSYGTTSTDTQYF.

This clonotype was counted ten times or more. This chain connects TRBV4-3 to TRBJ2-4; no clear D gene. The CDR3 loop spans 19 amino acids. Trimming took 1 base from V and 0 from J, leaving 19 bases between them. CDR1 is LGHNA and CDR2 is YSLEER in the germline V gene. The CDR3 sequence: CASSQGLLTDFIAKNIQYF. Written as DNA, the CDR3 is TGCGCCAGCAGCCAAGGCTTGTTGACGGATTTCATAGCCAAAAACATTCAGTACTTC.

This clonotype has ten or more counts. The chain joins TRBV5-1 to TRBJ2-7, with a tentative D call TRBD1 (6 bases). Trimming shortened V by 4 bases and J by 4 bases, and 18 bases separated the two germline ends. Germline values: CDR1 SGHRS, CDR2 YFSETQ. This CDR3 is 15 amino acids long. Here the CDR3 reads CASSRSGTLIYEQYF. The DNA for the CDR3 is TGCGCCAGCAGCAGGTCCGGGACACTGATTTACGAGCAGTACTTC.

This clonotype has a count of ten or more. V usage is TRBV11-2 and J usage is TRBJ2-7; 11 bases agree with TRBD2. With 1 base clipped from V and 1 base from J, the junction kept 3 bases outside the gene matches. The CDR3 length is 16 residues. CDR1 SGHAT and CDR2 FQNNGV come from the germline V gene. The CDR3 nucleotides read TGTGCCAGCAGCTTAGGACTAGCGGGGATTTCCTACGAGCAGTACGTC. As protein: CASSLGLAGISYEQYV.

This clonotype was detected a few times. The chain employs TRBV11-2 and TRBJ2-5; the match to TRBD2 covers 12 bases. The CDR3 is 17 residues long. V shed 1 base, J shed 0 bases, and the junction held 3 bases outside the gene matches. The germline V gene encodes CDR1 SGHAT and CDR2 FQNNGV. CDR3 bases: TGTGCCAGCAGCTTAGGACTAGCGGGAGAGTACCAAGAGACCCAGTACTTC. Amino acids: CASSLGLAGEYQETQYF. The entire variable domain, with the rest obtained from reference TRBV11-2 and TRBJ2-5, is as follows: EAGVAQSPRYKIIEKRQSVAFWCNPISGHATLYWYQQILGQGPKLLIQFQNNGVVDDSQLPKDRFSAERLKGVDSTLKIQPAKLEDSAVYLCASSLGLAGEYQETQYFGPGTRLLVL.

This clonotype appeared many times. The V and J genes are TRBV7-2 and TRBJ2-5; a possible D gene is TRBD2 (5 bases). Germline V gene data show CDR1 as SGHTA and CDR2 as FQGNSA. CDR3 size: 14 residues. V lost 1 base and J 5 bases, leaving 11 bases between the germline ends. Here the CDR3 reads CASSLGSAGETQYF. DNA of the CDR3: TGTGCCAGCAGCTTAGGTAGCGCCGGGGAGACCCAGTACTTC.

This clonotype has ten or more counts. The rearrangement uses TRBV4-2 and TRBJ2-5, with 11 bases matching TRBD2. Looked up from germline, CDR1 is LGHNA and CDR2 is YNFKEQ. Germline trimming cut 3 bases from V and 4 bases from J; bases unmatched to any gene: 7. The CDR3 is made up of 16 amino acids. The CDR3 is CASSQASGGRGETQYF. DNA of the CDR3: TGTGCCAGCAGCCAGGCTAGCGGGGGGCGGGGAGAGACCCAGTACTTC.

This chain connects TRBV7-9 to TRBJ1-2; 8 bases line up with TRBD1. CDR1 is SEHNR and CDR2 is FQNEAQ in the germline V gene (reference sequence). Trimming removed 4 bases from V and 6 bases from J; junction bases left unmatched: 13. The CDR3 sequence is 16 residues long. CDR3 DNA: TGTGCCAGCAGCTCCCCCGGCCAGGACAGGGTGCATGGCTACACCTTC. Protein product: CASSSPGQDRVHGYTF.